This TCR beta chain was sequenced during a study of blood T cell repertoires in COVID-19. Study in general: Sites in the United States, Italy and Spain provided acute and convalescent COVID-19 samples. Nucleic acid was either cDNA or gDNA, and it came from T cells, B-cell-depleted T cells, or PBMCs.

In Seattle, patients joined the study during active infection and were tracked longitudinally. The CDR3 is 11 residues long. V was trimmed by 3 bases and J by 7 bases, leaving 6 bases between them. Germline values: CDR1 SGHAT, CDR2 FQNNGV. Only in-frame clones appear in the TCRdb table, and some are missing; sequencing was by immunoSEQ multiplex PCR. This sample yields roughly 570,000 clones, of which 85% to 90% are seen a single time; around 8% belongs to the top ten. This chain connects TRBV11-2 to TRBJ1-1; the D is unclear. The sequenced material came from peripheral blood. The sequence came from a woman in her forties or fifties with COVID-19, enrolled during active disease. The chain's CDR3 is CASSLQVEAFF. In nucleotides, the CDR3 is TGTGCCAGCAGCTTGCAGGTTGAAGCTTTCTTT.